The rows below give T cell receptor beta chains drawn from one sample of a study of shared clonotypes between healthy human individuals. The assay was immunoSEQ multiplex PCR, and TCRdb's table has in-frame clones only and misses some. The top ten hold 0.36% of the sample, which has about 2.4 million clones, 80% to 95% seen once. Sequenced input: naive CD4+ T cells from PBMCs. The receptors here all came from a man aged 18 to 30 in good health. Some clones in this sample may be carry-over from other donors' samples. CDR3s include the opening cysteine and the closing phenylalanine or tryptophan. The D gene is left open where the match is weak. Not all rows give a size; the values are once, few, many and, for expanded clones, a class.

>.|TRBV11-3|.|TRBJ2-2
CASSSPGADSNTGELFF
TGTGCCAGCAGCTCCCCGGGGGCCGATTCGAACACCGGGGAGCTGTTTTTT
>.|TRBV18|TRBD2|TRBJ2-5
CASSPAPSGGGKETQYF
TGTGCCAGCTCACCAGCCCCTAGCGGTGGGGGAAAAGAGACCCAGTACTTC
>.|TRBV11-2|.|TRBJ1-1
CASSAFSVGLRSTEAFF
TGTGCCAGCAGCGCCTTTAGTGTCGGCTTGCGGAGCACTGAAGCTTTCTTT
>.|TRBV10-3|.|TRBJ1-4
CAISESLGAAGGEKLFF
TGTGCCATCAGTGAGTCACTCGGGGCAGCCGGGGGTGAAAAACTGTTTTTT
>.|TRBV29-1|.|TRBJ1-1
CSVETVLAPVAFF
TGCAGCGTTGAAACCGTACTTGCCCCTGTAGCTTTCTTT
>few|TRBV7-3|.|TRBJ2-7
CASSPHPGEYEQYF
TGTGCCAGCAGCCCACACCCAGGGGAGTACGAGCAGTACTTC
>.|TRBV4-2|TRBD1|TRBJ2-1
CASSQEGQGYNEQFF
TGTGCCAGCAGCCAAGAGGGACAGGGGTACAATGAGCAGTTCTTC
>.|TRBV5-4|.|TRBJ2-6
CASSIQGTGANVLTF
TGTGCCAGCAGCATACAGGGAACCGGGGCCAACGTCCTGACTTTC
>.|TRBV28|TRBD1|TRBJ2-7
CASSRDRAYEQYF
TGTGCCAGCAGCCGGGACAGGGCCTACGAGCAGTACTTC
>.|TRBV4-2|TRBD1|TRBJ2-1
CASSRGSQGVEEQFF
TGTGCCAGCAGCCGGGGCAGCCAGGGGGTGGAGGAGCAGTTCTTC
>.|TRBV21-1|.|TRBJ2-4
CASSKTGQVLAKNIQYF
TGTGCCAGCAGCAAAACAGGGCAAGTACTAGCCAAAAACATTCAGTACTTC